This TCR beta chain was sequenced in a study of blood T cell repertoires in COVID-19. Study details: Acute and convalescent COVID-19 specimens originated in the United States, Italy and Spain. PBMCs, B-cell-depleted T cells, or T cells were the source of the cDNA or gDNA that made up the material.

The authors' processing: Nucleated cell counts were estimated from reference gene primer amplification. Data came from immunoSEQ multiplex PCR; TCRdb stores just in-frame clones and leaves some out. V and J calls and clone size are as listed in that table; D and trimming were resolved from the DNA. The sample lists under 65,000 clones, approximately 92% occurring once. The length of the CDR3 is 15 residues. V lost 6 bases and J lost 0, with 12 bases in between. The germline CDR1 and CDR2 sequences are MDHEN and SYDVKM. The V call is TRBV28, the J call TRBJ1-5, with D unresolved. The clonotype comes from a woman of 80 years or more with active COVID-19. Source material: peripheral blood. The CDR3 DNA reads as TGTGCCAGCAGGTTAGGAGTTAATAGCAATCAGCCCCAGCATTTT. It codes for CASRLGVNSNQPQHF.